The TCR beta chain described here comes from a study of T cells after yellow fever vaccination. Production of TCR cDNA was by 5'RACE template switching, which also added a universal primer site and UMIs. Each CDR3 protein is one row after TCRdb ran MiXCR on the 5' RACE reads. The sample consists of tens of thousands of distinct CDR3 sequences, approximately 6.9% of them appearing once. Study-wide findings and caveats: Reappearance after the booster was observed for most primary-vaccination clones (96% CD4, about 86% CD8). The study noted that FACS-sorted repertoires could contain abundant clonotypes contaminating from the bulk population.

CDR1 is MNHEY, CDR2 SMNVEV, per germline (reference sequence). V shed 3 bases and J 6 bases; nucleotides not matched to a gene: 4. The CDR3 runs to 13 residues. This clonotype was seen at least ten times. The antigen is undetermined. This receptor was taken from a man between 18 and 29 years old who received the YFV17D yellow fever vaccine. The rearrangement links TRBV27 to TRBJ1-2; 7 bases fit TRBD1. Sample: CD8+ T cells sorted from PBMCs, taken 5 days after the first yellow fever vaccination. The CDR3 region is CASSLTGIDGYTF. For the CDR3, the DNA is TGTGCCAGCAGTTTGACAGGGATTGATGGCTACACCTTC.